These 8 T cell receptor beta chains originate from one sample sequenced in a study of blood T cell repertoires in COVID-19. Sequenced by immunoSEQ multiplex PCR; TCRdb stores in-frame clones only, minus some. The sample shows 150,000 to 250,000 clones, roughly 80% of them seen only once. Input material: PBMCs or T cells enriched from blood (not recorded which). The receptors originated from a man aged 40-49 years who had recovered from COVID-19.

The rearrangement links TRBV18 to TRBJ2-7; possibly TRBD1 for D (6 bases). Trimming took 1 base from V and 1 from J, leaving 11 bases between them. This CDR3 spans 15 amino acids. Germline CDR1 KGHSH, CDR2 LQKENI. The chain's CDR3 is CASSPQGRGSYEQYF. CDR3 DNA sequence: TGTGCCAGCTCACCACAGGGCAGGGGTTCCTACGAGCAGTACTTC.

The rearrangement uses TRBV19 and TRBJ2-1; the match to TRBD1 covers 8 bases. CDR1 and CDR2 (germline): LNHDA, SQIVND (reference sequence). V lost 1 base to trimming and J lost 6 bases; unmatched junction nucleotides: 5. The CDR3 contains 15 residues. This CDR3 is CASSIGPGGFNEQFF. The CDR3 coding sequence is TGTGCCAGTAGTATAGGGCCAGGGGGCTTCAATGAGCAGTTCTTC.

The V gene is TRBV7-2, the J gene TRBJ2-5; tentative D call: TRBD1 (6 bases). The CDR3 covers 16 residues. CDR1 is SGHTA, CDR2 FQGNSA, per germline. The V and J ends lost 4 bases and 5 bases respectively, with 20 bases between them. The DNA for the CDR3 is TGTGCCAGCAGCTCGAAACAGGGTTTTATCGGGGAGACCCAGTACTTC. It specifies CASSSKQGFIGETQYF.

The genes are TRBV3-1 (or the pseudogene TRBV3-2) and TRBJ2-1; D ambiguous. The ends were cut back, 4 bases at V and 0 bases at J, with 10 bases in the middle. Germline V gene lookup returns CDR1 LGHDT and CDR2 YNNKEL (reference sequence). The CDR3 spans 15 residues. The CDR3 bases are TGTGCCAGCAGCCGGTCCGGCGGCTCCTACAATGAGCAGTTCTTC. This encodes CASSRSGGSYNEQFF.

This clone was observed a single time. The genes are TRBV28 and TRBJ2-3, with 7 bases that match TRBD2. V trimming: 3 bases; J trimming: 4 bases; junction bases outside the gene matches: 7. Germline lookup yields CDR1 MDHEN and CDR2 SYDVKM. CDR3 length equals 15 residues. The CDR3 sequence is CASSFGLSGADTQYF. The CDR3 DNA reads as TGTGCCAGCAGTTTCGGTTTGAGCGGGGCAGATACGCAGTATTTT.

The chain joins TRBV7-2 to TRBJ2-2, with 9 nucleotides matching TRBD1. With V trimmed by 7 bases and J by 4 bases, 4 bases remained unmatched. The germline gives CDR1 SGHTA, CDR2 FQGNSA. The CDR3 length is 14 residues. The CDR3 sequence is CASKTGGGTGELFF. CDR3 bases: TGTGCCAGCAAGACAGGGGGGGGCACCGGGGAGCTGTTTTTT.

CDR3 protein: CASSRTVLQETQYF. CDR3 coding DNA: TGTGCCAGCAGTCGGACAGTCCTACAAGAGACCCAGTACTTC. The chain links TRBV2 to TRBJ2-5, with a weak D call TRBD1 (6 bases). Trimming stripped 5 bases from V and 2 bases from J, with 12 bases between. CDR1 is SNHLY, CDR2 FYNNEI, per germline. The CDR3 is made up of 14 amino acids.

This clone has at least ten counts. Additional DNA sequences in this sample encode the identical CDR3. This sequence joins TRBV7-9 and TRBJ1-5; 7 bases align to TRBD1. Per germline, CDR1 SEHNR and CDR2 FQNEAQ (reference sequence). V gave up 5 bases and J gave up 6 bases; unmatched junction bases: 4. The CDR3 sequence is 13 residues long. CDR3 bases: TGTGCCAGCAGCCCGCAGGGGGGTCAGCCCCAGCATTTT. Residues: CASSPQGGQPQHF.